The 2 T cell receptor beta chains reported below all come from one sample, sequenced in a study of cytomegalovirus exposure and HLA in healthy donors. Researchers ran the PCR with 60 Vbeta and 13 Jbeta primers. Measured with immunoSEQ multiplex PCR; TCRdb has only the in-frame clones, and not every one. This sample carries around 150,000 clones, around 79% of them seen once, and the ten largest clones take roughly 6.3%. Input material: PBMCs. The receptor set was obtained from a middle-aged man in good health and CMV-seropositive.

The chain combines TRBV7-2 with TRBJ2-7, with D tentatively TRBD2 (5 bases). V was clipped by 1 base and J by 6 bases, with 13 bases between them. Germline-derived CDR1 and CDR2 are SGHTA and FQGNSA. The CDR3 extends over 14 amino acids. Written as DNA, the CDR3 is TGTGCCAGCAGCTTAGGAGGGAGCTGGGTCGAGCAGTACTTC. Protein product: CASSLGGSWVEQYF.

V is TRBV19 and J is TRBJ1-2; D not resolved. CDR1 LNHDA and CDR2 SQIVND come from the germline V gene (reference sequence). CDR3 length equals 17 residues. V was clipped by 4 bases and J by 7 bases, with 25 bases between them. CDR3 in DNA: TGTGCCAGTAGTACACTCTTCCTGGGGAGGTCTCAAGGTGGCTACACCTTC. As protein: CASSTLFLGRSQGGYTF.